What follows are 3 T cell receptor beta chains derived from one specimen sequenced in a study of tumor-infiltrating lymphocytes in primary liver carcinoma. TCR beta cDNA was made from roughly 450 ng total RNA with a constant-region primer. Three rounds of nested multiplex PCR with slightly modified ARM-PCR produced TCR beta libraries. In the first two PCR rounds, TRBV1-TRBV30 forward primers were paired with a C-beta reverse primer, and each round lasted approximately 9 cycles. MiXCR, run by TCRdb on the multiplex PCR reads, gives a single entry per CDR3 protein. Counted here are roughly 120,000 distinct CDR3 sequences, approximately 71% occurring once; the ten biggest clones make up about 8%. It was from about 19-30 mg of unsorted bulk tissue that RNA and DNA were co-extracted. The specimen was tumor-adjacent normal liver tissue. All receptors come from a woman in her sixties or seventies with primary liver carcinoma and hepatitis B virus infection.

The sample holds one count of this clonotype. A read error may account for a junction end that differs from germline. The chain is built from TRBV11-2 and TRBJ2-1, with D unclear. CDR1 and CDR2 (germline): SGHAT, FQNNGV. The CDR3 has 17 residues. The CDR3 bases are TGTGTCAGCAGCTTTACCCCTCTGAGGAGCTCGTACAATGAGCAGTTCTTC. Translation: CVSSFTPLRSSYNEQFF.

Of note for this clonotype: A much larger clonotype is one base distant, so this may be a read error. V is TRBV28 and J is TRBJ1-5; a possible D gene is TRBD1 (6 bases). Germline lookup yields CDR1 MDHEN and CDR2 SYDVKM. V was shortened by 5 bases and J by 6 bases, with 14 bases between the two germline ends. The CDR3 extends over 14 amino acids. The CDR3 region has the DNA TGTGCCAGCAGTGCAAAGGGGGGGTTTCAGCCCCAGCATTTT. Translating it yields CASSAKGGFQPQHF.

V and J are TRBV4-1 and TRBJ2-3; tentative D call: TRBD2 (5 bases). Trimming shortened V by 6 bases and J by 4 bases, and 17 bases separated the two germline ends. Germline lookup yields CDR1 MGHRA and CDR2 YSYEKL. The CDR3 is 15 residues long. In DNA form, the CDR3 reads TGCGCCAGCAGGGAGCGGTGGCCGGTTCCAGATACGCAGTATTTT. Its translation: CASRERWPVPDTQYF.